The source of this T cell receptor (beta chain) is a study of cytomegalovirus exposure and HLA in healthy donors. Germline lookup yields CDR1 SGHDN and CDR2 FVKESK. The CDR3 sequence is 15 residues long. The V and J ends lost 6 bases and 3 bases, in that order; junction bases with no gene match: 9. PCR used 60 Vbeta primers and 13 Jbeta primers. Libraries were prepared by immunoSEQ multiplex PCR; TCRdb keeps only in-frame clonotypes and omits some of them. Of roughly 140,000 clones in the sample, over 8% are singletons; the top ten hold approximately 1.8%. J is TRBJ1-1 and V is TRBV14; 8 nucleotides align to TRBD1. The specimen was PBMCs. The TCR comes from a male donor in good health and CMV-seronegative. Here the CDR3 DNA reads TGTGCCAGCAGTCCGGGGCACAGGGGGTACACTGAAGCTTTCTTT. Its translation: CASSPGHRGYTEAFF.